These 28 T cell receptor beta chains originate from one sample sequenced in a study of identical twins. A single record per CDR3 protein comes from TCRdb applying MiXCR to the 5' RACE reads. The sample records some 200,000 distinct CDR3 sequences, approximately 8.3% being singletons. This sample also appeared in a second study, on yellow fever vaccine responses in identical twins.

Sequences were obtained from memory (CD45RO+) T cells sorted from blood. The receptors originated from a woman between 18 and 29 years old in good health.

The CDR3 protein is CSGQGGYEQYF. The CDR3 bases are TGCAGTGGGCAGGGGGGGTACGAGCAGTACTTC. The chain links TRBV20-1 to TRBJ2-7; D may match TRBD1 or TRBD2 (7 bases each). Germline V lookup: CDR1 DFQATT, CDR2 SNEGSKA (reference sequence). The CDR3 has 11 residues. V was cut by 7 bases and J by 4 bases, with 11 bases left in between.

The sample holds many counts of this clonotype. This rearrangement joins TRBV5-1 to TRBJ2-1; the D gene is possibly TRBD2 (6 bases). The V gene lost 0 bases and the J gene lost 7 bases, with 11 bases spanning the gap. The CDR3 contains 14 residues. In germline, CDR1 is SGHRS, CDR2 YFSETQ. The CDR3 sequence: CASSLVPGRNEQFF. In nucleotides, the CDR3 is TGCGCCAGCAGCTTGGTTCCAGGGAGGAATGAGCAGTTCTTC.

There are many counts of this clonotype. The chain employs TRBV27 and TRBJ1-6, with D perhaps TRBD1 (6 bases). The germline V gene encodes CDR1 MNHEY and CDR2 SMNVEV (reference sequence). The CDR3 is 14 residues long. Trimming shortened V by 3 bases and J by 10 bases, and 13 bases separated the two germline ends. The CDR3 loop is CASSFARGRSPLHF. Written as DNA, the CDR3 is TGTGCCAGCAGTTTTGCCAGGGGAAGATCACCCCTCCACTTT.

Only a few counts were recorded for this clonotype. The chain employs TRBV20-1 and TRBJ1-1; no reliable D call. Germline V gene sequence: CDR1 DFQATT, CDR2 SNEGSKA (reference sequence). The CDR3 consists of 12 residues. Trimming pared 3 bases from V and 4 bases from J, leaving 9 bases between. CDR3 DNA: TGCAGTGCTAGGTCCCATACCACTGAAGCTTTCTTT. It is translated as CSARSHTTEAFF.

Here the CDR3 DNA reads TGTGCCAGCAGCCCGATGGGGCGGTTAGATACGCAGTATTTT. It is translated as CASSPMGRLDTQYF. The chain has TRBV11-1 and TRBJ2-3, with a weak D call TRBD1 (5 bases). CDR1 is SGHAT and CDR2 is FQDESV in the germline V gene (reference sequence). CDR3 length: 14 amino acids. Trimming took 5 bases from V and 5 from J, leaving 14 bases between them.

This clonotype has more than one count but fewer than ten. The rearrangement links TRBV5-1 to TRBJ2-2; 8 positions agree with TRBD1. The germline V gene has CDR1 SGHRS and CDR2 YFSETQ. The V gene end was trimmed by 2 bases and the J gene end by 3 bases; junction bases not matched to a gene: 3. There are 15 residues in the CDR3. CDR3 DNA: TGCGCCAGCAGCTTACAGGGGGATCACACCGGGGAGCTGTTTTTT. It encodes CASSLQGDHTGELFF.

This rearrangement joins TRBV6-1 to TRBJ2-1, with D maybe TRBD1 (6 bases). Germline CDR1 reads MNHNS; CDR2 reads SASEGT. The CDR3 totals 14 residues. Between the trimmed V and J ends, which lost 8 bases and 5 bases, there was a span of 16 bases. CDR3 residues: CASRKGEGNNEQFF. CDR3 DNA: TGTGCCAGCCGGAAGGGGGAAGGGAACAATGAGCAGTTCTTC.

Many counts were recorded for this clonotype. V usage is TRBV7-9 and J usage is TRBJ1-6; a weak D match, TRBD1 (6 bases). Deletions cut 5 bases from V and 4 bases from J, with 6 bases between. The germline CDR1 and CDR2 sequences are SEHNR and FQNEAQ (reference sequence). CDR3 length: 13 residues. CDR3 in DNA: TGTGCCAGCAGCGGACAGTATAATTCACCCCTCCACTTT. Translated: CASSGQYNSPLHF.

This clonotype has more than one count but fewer than ten. The genes are TRBV28 and TRBJ2-3; D uncertain. The germline gives CDR1 MDHEN, CDR2 SYDVKM. Trimming pared 3 bases from V and 7 bases from J, leaving 20 bases between. The CDR3 totals 16 residues. The CDR3 nucleotides are TGTGCCAGCAGTTTGGTAGATCCCTCTCTTCCCAATACGCAGTATTTT. It specifies CASSLVDPSLPNTQYF.

In the case of this clonotype: The junction departs from germline at one end; a sequencing error may be responsible. V usage is TRBV12-3 or TRBV12-4 and J usage is TRBJ2-5; 10 positions agree with TRBD2. The CDR3 length is 14 residues. The CDR3 sequence is CASSLAGVAETQYF. CDR3 DNA: TGTGCCAGCAGTCTAGCGGGAGTCGCGGAGACCCAGTACTTC.

The rearrangement links TRBV10-3 to TRBJ2-6, with D perhaps matching TRBD1 (5 bases). The CDR3 totals 17 residues. Germline CDR1 is ENHRY and CDR2 is SYGVKD. V shed 3 bases and J shed 0 bases, with 12 bases lying between them. The CDR3 loop reads CAISDFADSSGANVLTF. CDR3 sequence (DNA): TGTGCCATCAGTGACTTTGCCGACAGCTCTGGGGCCAACGTCCTGACTTTC.

This rearrangement joins TRBV4-3 to TRBJ2-1, with 10 bases aligning to TRBD2. Germline V gives CDR1 LGHNA, CDR2 YSLEER. CDR3 length: 15 amino acids. V trimming: 4 bases; J trimming: 5 bases; junction bases outside the gene matches: 5. For the CDR3, the DNA is TGCGCCAGCAGCCCAAGACTAGCGGGCCACAATGAGCAGTTCTTC. This codes for CASSPRLAGHNEQFF.

Points on this clonotype: The DNA is left out, because the CDR3 cannot be placed on it with certainty; the CDR3 is given as TCRdb lists it. The chain joins TRBV18 to TRBJ2-3. The CDR3 sequence runs 12 residues, both termini included. Germline values: CDR1 KGHSH, CDR2 LQKENI. CDR3 residues: CASSTLGDTQYF.

This clonotype was counted ten times or more. The chain carries TRBV7-2 and TRBJ2-1; no clear D gene. This CDR3 spans 15 amino acids. CDR1 is SGHTA and CDR2 is FQGNSA in the germline V gene. Trimming stripped 0 bases from V and 6 bases from J, with 12 bases between. CDR3 in amino acids: CASSLAGSSLNEQFF. The CDR3 nucleotides are TGTGCCAGCAGCTTAGCTGGCTCCTCCCTCAATGAGCAGTTCTTC.

This clonotype was detected a few times. The chain combines TRBV7-2 with TRBJ2-2; 13 nucleotides match TRBD2. The CDR3 is 17 residues long. CDR1 and CDR2 from the germline V gene are SGHTA and FQGNSA. Trimming took 5 bases from V and 5 from J; bases not matched to a gene: 8. The CDR3 nucleotides read TGTGCCAGCAGCACTCGACTAGCGGGGGGTAGGACCGGGGAGCTGTTTTTT. Encoded protein: CASSTRLAGGRTGELFF.

In this sample, this clonotype turned up many times. The chain links TRBV12-3 or TRBV12-4 to TRBJ2-3, with no clear D. V shed 6 bases and J shed 1 base, with 8 bases lying between them. The CDR3 has 13 residues. The CDR3 protein is CASSIAGTDTQYF. As DNA, the CDR3 is TGTGCCAGCAGCATCGCCGGCACAGATACGCAGTATTTT.

The rearrangement uses TRBV4-2 and TRBJ2-1; D gene ambiguous. The germline V and J ends were trimmed by 1 base and 0 bases, with 13 bases remaining between them. Germline lookup yields CDR1 LGHNA and CDR2 YNFKEQ. The CDR3 spans 17 residues. CDR3 sequence: CASSQVSGQSSYNEQFF. In nucleotides, the CDR3 is TGTGCCAGCAGCCAAGTTTCAGGCCAGAGCTCCTACAATGAGCAGTTCTTC.

The J gene is TRBJ2-3, the V gene TRBV7-2, with 13 bases aligning to TRBD2. V shed 8 bases, J shed 6 bases, and the junction held 8 bases outside the gene matches. Germline V gene lookup returns CDR1 SGHTA and CDR2 FQGNSA. This CDR3 is 15 amino acids long. The CDR3 loop reads CASVGTSGDWDTQYF. The CDR3 nucleotides are TGTGCCAGCGTTGGGACTAGCGGGGATTGGGATACGCAGTATTTT. Full variable domain (remainder filled in from reference TRBV7-2 and TRBJ2-3): GAGVSQSPSNKVTEKGKDVELRCDPISGHTALYWYRQSLGQGLEFLIYFQGNSAPDKSGLPSDRFSAERTGGSVSTLTIQRTQQEDSAVYLCASVGTSGDWDTQYFGPGTRLTVL.

The sample holds a few counts of this clonotype. V usage is TRBV20-1 and J usage is TRBJ1-5, with TRBD1 as a possible D gene (5 bases). CDR1 and CDR2 from the germline V gene are DFQATT and SNEGSKA (reference sequence). The V gene lost 0 bases and the J gene lost 2 bases, with 14 bases spanning the gap. This CDR3 is 16 amino acids long. In DNA, the CDR3 is TGCAGTGCTAGAGACGGGGCCCCCGGTGGCAATCAGCCCCAGCATTTT. This encodes CSARDGAPGGNQPQHF.

The chain recombines TRBV6-1 with TRBJ2-7; D is possibly TRBD1 (5 bases). The CDR3 spans 16 residues. CDR1 is MNHNS, CDR2 SASEGT, per germline. V gave up 6 bases and J gave up 5 bases, with 23 bases separating them. This chain's CDR3 is CASRDPGRGQFHEQYF. In DNA, the CDR3 is TGTGCCAGCAGAGACCCGGGCCGAGGACAATTCCACGAGCAGTACTTC.

This clonotype was counted only a few times. J is TRBJ2-3 and V is TRBV7-2, with 9 bases identical to TRBD2. CDR1 and CDR2 from the germline V gene are SGHTA and FQGNSA. This CDR3 comprises 16 residues. V lost 5 bases and J lost 0; bases outside the gene matches: 6. CDR3 in DNA: TGTGCCAGCAGCGCGCGGGGGGGCCTCAGCACAGATACGCAGTATTTT. The encoded protein is CASSARGGLSTDTQYF.

This chain connects TRBV27 to TRBJ2-1; D gene uncertain. Germline CDR1 MNHEY, CDR2 SMNVEV (reference sequence). The CDR3 length is 14 residues. V was shortened by 4 bases and J by 1 base, with 8 bases between the two germline ends. The CDR3 protein is CASSSSVSYNEQFF. Here the CDR3 DNA reads TGTGCCAGCAGTTCAAGCGTGTCCTACAATGAGCAGTTCTTC.

The CDR3 reads CASSTAGTGSYEQYF. The DNA for the CDR3 is TGTGCCAGCAGCACTGCAGGGACAGGTTCCTACGAGCAGTACTTC. The rearrangement uses TRBV28 and TRBJ2-7; TRBD1 matches at 8 bases. There are 15 residues in the CDR3. The junction had 8 bases not matched to a gene; V was cut back by 6 bases and J by 1 base. CDR1 is MDHEN and CDR2 is SYDVKM in the germline V gene.

This clonotype was observed a few times. The CDR3 sequence: CASSLTGQFTDTQYF. The CDR3 DNA sequence: TGTGCCAGCAGCTTAACGGGACAGTTCACAGATACGCAGTATTTT. The rearrangement joins TRBV7-9 to TRBJ2-3; the match to TRBD1 covers 7 bases. Germline V gene sequence: CDR1 SEHNR, CDR2 FQNEAQ (reference sequence). The CDR3 is made up of 15 amino acids. The V segment lost 2 bases and the J segment 2 bases; nucleotides outside the gene matches: 4.

The rearrangement uses TRBV2 and TRBJ2-5, with 11 bases aligning to TRBD1. The junction had 6 bases not matched to a gene; V was cut back by 4 bases and J by 5 bases. Germline V gene sequence: CDR1 SNHLY, CDR2 FYNNEI. CDR3 length equals 15 residues. CDR3 residues: CASSGTGGAWETQYF. CDR3 coding DNA: TGTGCCAGCAGTGGGACAGGGGGCGCGTGGGAGACCCAGTACTTC.

Ten or more counts support this clonotype. The chain joins TRBV13 to TRBJ2-7, with TRBD2 matching over 7 bases. The CDR3 loop spans 15 amino acids. V lost 1 base and J lost 4; bases outside the gene matches: 7. The germline CDR1 and CDR2 sequences are PRHDT and FYEKMQ (reference sequence). The CDR3 loop is CASSLDGGRRYEQYF. In nucleotides, the CDR3 is TGTGCCAGCAGCTTAGATGGCGGGAGAAGGTACGAGCAGTACTTC.

This chain connects TRBV14 to TRBJ1-1; D gene ambiguous. The V and J ends lost 6 bases and 2 bases respectively, with 7 bases between them. Germline values: CDR1 SGHDN, CDR2 FVKESK. The CDR3 is made up of 12 amino acids. The CDR3 here is CASRTTNTEAFF. The CDR3 nucleotides read TGTGCCAGCAGAACCACAAACACTGAAGCTTTCTTT.

This clonotype occurred many times. The chain combines TRBV2 with TRBJ2-4; unclear D gene. CDR3 length: 12 amino acids. The germline gives CDR1 SNHLY, CDR2 FYNNEI. V lost 3 bases to trimming and J lost 7 bases, with 7 bases between them. This CDR3 reads CASSDGRNIQYF. The CDR3 DNA reads TGTGCCAGCAGTGATGGCCGTAACATTCAGTACTTC.